This record covers a single T cell receptor (beta chain). Germline CDR1 SGHRS, CDR2 YFSETQ. The CDR3 consists of 14 residues. The J segment lost 7 bases and the V segment lost 0 bases, leaving 6 bases of the junction unmatched. Here immunoSEQ multiplex PCR was the method, and the copy in TCRdb shows in-frame clones only, minus some. This table holds approximately 93,000 clones, around 90% found once. This record belongs to a study of T cell changes during pregnancy in multiple sclerosis. This specimen consisted of peripheral blood, obtained before pregnancy. The origin of this receptor is a female donor with multiple sclerosis, enrolled in a pregnancy study. V gene TRBV5-1 combines with J gene TRBJ1-2; 7 bases agree with TRBD1. CDR3 sequence (DNA): TGCGCCAGCAGCTTGGAAGGGGGCTCTGGTGGCTACACCTTC. Its protein product is CASSLEGGSGGYTF.